The following is a T cell receptor beta chain sequence with its context. Germline V gene data show CDR1 as LGHDT and CDR2 as YNNKEL (reference sequence). CDR3 length: 16 residues. The V segment lost 3 bases and the J segment 7 bases; nucleotides outside the gene matches: 12. In the original analysis: Quantification of nucleated cells was approximated via reference gene primer amplification. Only in-frame clones appear in the TCRdb table, and some are missing; sequencing was by immunoSEQ multiplex PCR. That table furnishes V, J and clone size, whereas the DNA furnished D and trimming. The sample comprises approximately 250,000 clones, around 81% of which are singletons, and approximately 6.3% rests with the top ten. This entry comes from a study of blood T cell repertoires in COVID-19. On the study more broadly: The United States, Italy and Spain provided the acute and convalescent COVID-19 samples. Sources were T cells, B-cell-depleted T cells, or PBMCs; the material itself was cDNA or gDNA.

The gene calls are TRBV3-1 (or the pseudogene TRBV3-2) and TRBJ2-5, with TRBD2 matching over 9 bases. This sequence originates from a woman between 55 and 75 years old with active or convalescent COVID-19. Sample: peripheral blood. The CDR3 region is CASSHRTGTSYGTQYF. CDR3 nucleotides: TGTGCCAGCAGCCACAGGACCGGGACTAGCTACGGGACCCAGTACTTC.